The rows below give T cell receptor beta chains drawn from one sample of a study of blood T cell repertoires in COVID-19. Clones were sequenced by immunoSEQ multiplex PCR, and TCRdb holds only the in-frame ones, with some missing. The sample carries some 150,000 clones, around nine tenths recorded once. Input material: peripheral blood. The receptors derive from a man between 18 and 35 years old with active or convalescent COVID-19. Each CDR3 is given with its conserved first and last residue. Each record gives: CDR3 DNA, CDR3 protein, V gene, D gene, J gene, clone size. D genes are given only for firm matches. The size of a clone is reported for some rows only, either as once, few or many, or as a class for expanded clones.

TGTGCCACTGTGCGTGGGGGACTAAACTTATCACCCCTCCACTTT CATVRGGLNLSPLHF TRBV28 - TRBJ1-6 -
TGTGCCAGCAGCTTAGGAATGGTTCGCGATGAAAAACTGTTTTTT CASSLGMVRDEKLFF TRBV7-2 - TRBJ1-4 -
TGTGCCAGCAGGGGCAGTAATTGGTATGGCTACACCTTC CASRGSNWYGYTF TRBV28 - TRBJ1-2 -
TGTGCCAGCAGACGAAGGACTAGCGGGAGGAAAGCAGATACGCAGTATTTT CASRRRTSGRKADTQYF TRBV6-6 TRBD2 TRBJ2-3 -
TGTGCCAGCATCCTTAGTCAGGGCCTGGAGACCCAGTACTTC CASILSQGLETQYF TRBV7-9 - TRBJ2-5 -
TGTGCCAGCGGCCCGGGACAGTTGCGCTACACCTTC CASGPGQLRYTF TRBV7-9 TRBD1 TRBJ1-2 -
TGCGCCAGCAGTGAGCGGGGTAGCGGTGGGAATGAGCAGTTCTTC CASSERGSGGNEQFF TRBV10-1 - TRBJ2-1 -
TGTGCCAGTAGAAGAGGGTGGAACACTGAAGCTTTCTTT CASRRGWNTEAFF TRBV19 - TRBJ1-1 -
TGTGCCATCACCAGGACTGAGAACACTGAAGCTTTCTTT CAITRTENTEAFF TRBV10-3 - TRBJ1-1 -
TGTGCCAGCAGCTTGAGGGGGGGCGGGGAGACCCAGTACTTC CASSLRGGGETQYF TRBV7-2 - TRBJ2-5 -
TGTGCCACGAGCCCAGGCACCGGGGAGCTGTTTTTT CATSPGTGELFF TRBV6-6 - TRBJ2-2 -
TGTGCCAGCAGCACCCTAGCGGGAGCCAACGAGCAGTACTTC CASSTLAGANEQYF TRBV7-2 TRBD2 TRBJ2-7 -
TGTGCCAGCAGCTTAGTTGGGCCCTCCTCGAGTGAGCAGTTCTTC CASSLVGPSSSEQFF TRBV11-3 - TRBJ2-1 -
TGCGCCAGCAACCCGGGACTAGTTTTCCACAATGAGCAGTTCTTC CASNPGLVFHNEQFF TRBV5-1 TRBD2 TRBJ2-1 -
TGTGCCACCAGTGCAGCGGGAGCAGTCTACGAGCAGTACTTC CATSAAGAVYEQYF TRBV24-1 TRBD2 TRBJ2-7 -
TGTGCCAGCAGCCGCCGGTTGAGACAGGGGAGCTCTGAAGCTTTCTTT CASSRRLRQGSSEAFF TRBV11-2 TRBD1 TRBJ1-1 -
TGTGCCATCAGTGAGTTGACAGGACATGGCTACACCTTC CAISELTGHGYTF TRBV10-3 - TRBJ1-2 -
TGCGCCAGCAGCTTGGGAGGGACCCAGTACTTC CASSLGGTQYF TRBV5-1 - TRBJ2-5 -
TGTGCCAGCAGCTTGGCGGGACACACCTACGAGCAGTACTTC CASSLAGHTYEQYF TRBV5-6 - TRBJ2-7 -
TGTGCCAGCAGTGAGGGCCGGAACTATGGCTACACCTTC CASSEGRNYGYTF TRBV2 - TRBJ1-2 -
TGTGCCAGCAGCTTAGGGGGGCTCTCTGGAAACACCATATATTTT CASSLGGLSGNTIYF TRBV13 - TRBJ1-3 -
TGTGCCAGCAGCCAAGGCCAGGCCCCCGGCTACACCTTC CASSQGQAPGYTF TRBV3-1/TRBV3-2 - TRBJ1-2 -
TGTGCCATCAGTGAGTCGAGGACAGGAGTAAACTATGGCTACACCTTC CAISESRTGVNYGYTF TRBV10-3 TRBD1 TRBJ1-2 -
TGTGCCACCAGCAGCGGACAGGGGGATTCACCCCTCCACTTT CATSSGQGDSPLHF TRBV15 TRBD1 TRBJ1-6 -
TGTGCCAGCAGTTTTGTCGGCAGGGCCTACAATGAGCAGTTCTTC CASSFVGRAYNEQFF TRBV27 - TRBJ2-1 -
TGTGCCAGCAGCGTAGCACCGACTAGCGGGAGTTACTACAATGAGCAGTTCTTC CASSVAPTSGSYYNEQFF TRBV9 TRBD2 TRBJ2-1 -
TGTGCCAGCAGTGTGTCAGGTAGCAATCAGCCCCAGCATTTT CASSVSGSNQPQHF TRBV25-1 - TRBJ1-5 -
TGTGCCAGCAGTCGGGGAACCTACCGGGACAGGGGCCGCAATCAGCCCCAGCATTTT CASSRGTYRDRGRNQPQHF TRBV6-6 TRBD1 TRBJ1-5 -
TGTGCCAGCAGCCAAGGCGGGGATTTATCTGGAAACACCATATATTTT CASSQGGDLSGNTIYF TRBV3-1/TRBV3-2 - TRBJ1-3 -
TGTGCCAGTAGTATGGAAGACAGGGGAAGGACTGAAGCTTTCTTT CASSMEDRGRTEAFF TRBV19 TRBD1 TRBJ1-1 -
TGCGCCAGCAGCTTGGACTTCCCGAGTGGCGGGGAGCTGTTTTTT CASSLDFPSGGELFF TRBV5-1 - TRBJ2-2 -
TGTGCCAGCAGCTTGTACTATAATTCACCCCTCCACTTT CASSLYYNSPLHF TRBV27 - TRBJ1-6 -
TGTGCCACCAAGACTAGCGGGACTCTAGAGACCCAGTACTTC CATKTSGTLETQYF TRBV10-3 TRBD2 TRBJ2-5 -
TGTGCCAGCAGTTTGGAGTATTCACCCCTCCACTTT CASSLEYSPLHF TRBV28 - TRBJ1-6 once
TGTGCCAGCAGCTTAGAATGGGGGCTCACTGAAGCTTTCTTT CASSLEWGLTEAFF TRBV7-8 - TRBJ1-1 -
TGCGCCAGCAGCACCGGGACAGGGGGCCCGTCCTATGGCTACACCTTC CASSTGTGGPSYGYTF TRBV5-1 TRBD1 TRBJ1-2 -
TGTGCCAGCAGCGGTAGAGATAATCAGCCCCAGCATTTT CASSGRDNQPQHF TRBV9 - TRBJ1-5 -
TGTGCCAGCAGTTCACAGGGGAGGTTCGGCTATGGCTACACCTTC CASSSQGRFGYGYTF TRBV28 TRBD1 TRBJ1-2 -
TGCAGCGTTGGCCCTATCGTCTCCACAGGGGCGAACTATGGCTACACCTTC CSVGPIVSTGANYGYTF TRBV29-1 TRBD1 TRBJ1-2 -
TGTGCCAGCAGCATCGACAGGCATCAGCCCCAGCATTTT CASSIDRHQPQHF TRBV7-8 - TRBJ1-5 -
TGTGCCAGCTCACCTTCCGGGACAGGGGCCTATGGCTACACCTTC CASSPSGTGAYGYTF TRBV18 TRBD1 TRBJ1-2 -
TGTGCCAGCAGCTTAGACCCCCGGGGGGAGCTCCACTTT CASSLDPRGELHF TRBV7-9 - TRBJ1-6 -
TGTGCCAGCAGCCGGCCAATAGCCAATCAGCCCCAGCATTTT CASSRPIANQPQHF TRBV28 - TRBJ1-5 -
TGTGCCAGCAGCTTAGACCAGCCGGGGGAGTTCTTC CASSLDQPGEFF TRBV7-9 - TRBJ2-1 -
TGTGCCAGTAGTATAAGCGGGCTTCTCAATGAGCAGTTCTTC CASSISGLLNEQFF TRBV19 - TRBJ2-1 -
TGTGCCAGCAGCCGAGTCCAGGGGAACTCTGGAAACACCATATATTTT CASSRVQGNSGNTIYF TRBV3-1/TRBV3-2 - TRBJ1-3 -
TGTGCCAGCGGGGGCGGGGGGGAAAAACTGTTTTTT CASGGGGEKLFF TRBV12-3/TRBV12-4 - TRBJ1-4 -
TGTGCCAGCAGTTACGCCGGGAGCACTGAAGCTTTCTTT CASSYAGSTEAFF TRBV6-2/TRBV6-3 - TRBJ1-1 -
TGTGCCAGCAGCACTAACACTGAAGCTTTCTTT CASSTNTEAFF TRBV28 - TRBJ1-1 -
TGTGCCACCAGCAAACGGGGGGCTGGAAACACCATATATTTT CATSKRGAGNTIYF TRBV15 - TRBJ1-3 -
TGTGCCAGCAGTCGAGCGGCGGATACGCAGTATTTT CASSRAADTQYF TRBV6-2/TRBV6-3 - TRBJ2-3 -
TGTGCCAGCAGTGATATAAATAGCAATCAGCCCCAGCATTTT CASSDINSNQPQHF TRBV2 - TRBJ1-5 -
TGTGCCAGCAGCTTTTCGGGACTCTTATATTCACCCCTCCACTTT CASSFSGLLYSPLHF TRBV5-8 - TRBJ1-6 -
TGTGCCAGCAGCTTAGATAGAGGTACGCAGTATTTT CASSLDRGTQYF TRBV11-3 - TRBJ2-3 -
TGTGCTAGCAGCACCGGACAGAACACTGAAGCTTTCTTT CASSTGQNTEAFF TRBV7-7 - TRBJ1-1 once
TGTGCCAGCAGCTTATGGGGCCTCAAGCCGGAGCCCCAGCATTTT CASSLWGLKPEPQHF TRBV11-2 - TRBJ1-5 -
TGTGCCTGGAGAAGTCTATTTGGGGCTAGCGGGAGGAAGGGGGAGACCCAGTACTTC CAWRSLFGASGRKGETQYF TRBV30 TRBD2 TRBJ2-5 -
TGTGCCAGTAGGGCGGACAGACTCTACACCTTC CASRADRLYTF TRBV19 - TRBJ1-2 -
TGTGCCACCAGCGGAGCCGGGACTCGCCTCGCCTACGAGCAGTACTTC CATSGAGTRLAYEQYF TRBV15 - TRBJ2-7 -
TGTGCCAGCAGCTATGCCCCAGGGCTGGGGAACACCGGGGAGCTGTTTTTT CASSYAPGLGNTGELFF TRBV11-3 - TRBJ2-2 -